The 17 T cell receptor beta chains listed next were all sequenced from one sample in a study of blood T cell repertoires in COVID-19. Sequencing used immunoSEQ multiplex PCR; TCRdb keeps in-frame clones, though not all of them. The sample yields around 200,000 clones, 70% to 90% seen once. Input material: PBMCs or T cells enriched from blood (not recorded which). Receptor source: a woman in her 40s with acute COVID-19.

DNA for the CDR3: TGCGCCAGCAGCTCGGGACAGCCCTACGAGCAGTACTTC. Encoded protein: CASSSGQPYEQYF. V usage is TRBV5-1 and J usage is TRBJ2-7, with 7 bases lining up with TRBD1. CDR1 is SGHRS and CDR2 is YFSETQ in the germline V gene. Trimming took 3 bases from V and 2 from J; bases not matched to a gene: 2. CDR3 length: 13 amino acids.

CDR3 loop: CASSLRLGSSTQYF. CDR3 in DNA: TGTGCCAGCAGCCTACGACTAGGCTCCTCCACGCAGTATTTT. The V and J genes are TRBV5-6 and TRBJ2-3; tentatively, D is TRBD2 (6 bases). This CDR3 region has 14 residues. Germline V gene sequence: CDR1 SGHDT, CDR2 YYEEEE. V dropped 4 bases and J dropped 9 bases, with 18 bases sitting between them. Full variable domain (outside the CDR3, taken from reference TRBV5-6 and TRBJ2-3): DAGVTQSPTHLIKTRGQQVTLRCSPKSGHDTVSWYQQALGQGPQFIFQYYEEEERQRGNFPDRFSGHQFPNYSSELNVNALLLGDSALYLCASSLRLGSSTQYFGPGTRLTVL.

Worth noting for this clone: The DNA is left out, because the CDR3 cannot be placed on it with certainty; the CDR3 is given as TCRdb lists it. The chain recombines TRBV19 with TRBJ2-2; the table assigns TRBD2, which was not confirmed against the DNA. The germline V gene encodes CDR1 LNHDA and CDR2 SQIVND (reference sequence). A total of 14 residues make up the CDR3, ends included. CDR3 protein: CASTSGGRTGELFF.

This chain links TRBV12-3 or TRBV12-4 with TRBJ1-6, with unresolved D. This CDR3 contains 13 residues. V gave up 6 bases and J gave up 6 bases, with 9 bases separating them. DNA of the CDR3: TGTGCCAGCAGGGAGACCGGTAATTCACCCCTCCACTTT. Protein product: CASRETGNSPLHF.

This clone came up a few times. The chain uses TRBV19 and TRBJ1-2, with D unresolved. The CDR3 has 14 amino acids. V gave up 6 bases and J gave up 10 bases, with 21 bases separating them. Germline assignment: CDR1 LNHDA and CDR2 SQIVND (reference sequence). In DNA, the CDR3 is TGTGCCAGTAGCACTCCGGGGATCGCATTTTACTACACCTTC. The encoded protein is CASSTPGIAFYYTF.

The CDR3 DNA sequence: TGTGCCAGCAGCTTAGACGCAGGGCTCACTGAAGCTTTCTTT. It specifies CASSLDAGLTEAFF. The V and J genes are TRBV11-1 and TRBJ1-1; TRBD1 is a possible D gene (5 bases). Trimming cost V 1 base and J 4 bases, with 10 bases left between them. From germline, CDR1 is SGHAT and CDR2 FQDESV (reference sequence). The CDR3 runs 14 residues.

The chain combines TRBV24-1 with TRBJ2-1, with TRBD2 identical over 9 bases. CDR3 size: 18 residues. CDR1 and CDR2 (germline): KGHDR, SFDVKD. V was pared by 1 base and J by 5 bases, with 11 bases of the junction left unmatched. The CDR3 region is CATSDFGSGRGSNNEQFF. CDR3 DNA: TGTGCCACCAGTGATTTCGGTAGCGGGAGAGGAAGTAACAATGAGCAGTTCTTC.

The chain carries TRBV27 and TRBJ1-2, with 8 bases that match TRBD1. The CDR3 has 13 amino acids. Germline V CDR1 and CDR2: MNHEY, SMNVEV (reference sequence). V lost 5 bases and J lost 6; bases outside the gene matches: 5. As DNA, the CDR3 is TGTGCCAGCAGTAGGACGACAGGGGATGGCTACACCTTC. The encoded protein is CASSRTTGDGYTF.

This clone occurred a few times. The chain combines TRBV6-1 with TRBJ2-5; TRBD1 aligns across 8 bases. CDR1 and CDR2 (germline): MNHNS, SASEGT. V shed 3 bases, J shed 1 base, and the junction held 10 bases outside the gene matches. The CDR3 is 17 amino acids. The CDR3 loop reads CASSDTRTGSTQETQYF. In DNA form, the CDR3 reads TGTGCCAGCAGTGACACTCGGACAGGGAGTACCCAAGAGACCCAGTACTTC.

CDR3 in amino acids: CASSIREANTGELFF. The CDR3 DNA reads TGTGCCAGTAGTATCAGGGAAGCGAACACCGGGGAGCTGTTTTTT. V gene TRBV19 combines with J gene TRBJ2-2; TRBD1 is a possible D gene (5 bases). Trimming cost V 3 bases and J 0 bases, with 8 bases left between them. The germline CDR1 and CDR2 sequences are LNHDA and SQIVND (reference sequence). This CDR3 spans 15 amino acids.

CDR3 loop: CASSEGVMNTEAFF. The CDR3 DNA is TGTGCCAGCAGCGAGGGGGTAATGAACACTGAAGCTTTCTTT. The chain has TRBV9 and TRBJ1-1, with a weak D call TRBD1 (6 bases). The V end was cut by 3 bases, the J end by 0 bases, with 9 bases between. The CDR3 contains 14 residues. Germline V gene data show CDR1 as SGDLS and CDR2 as YYNGEE.

This rearrangement joins TRBV5-1 to TRBJ2-6; D is perhaps TRBD1 (5 bases). The length of the CDR3 is 18 residues. The V gene lost 2 bases and the J gene lost 0 bases, with 15 bases spanning the gap. The germline V gene has CDR1 SGHRS and CDR2 YFSETQ. As DNA, the CDR3 is TGCGCCAGCAGCTTTGACAGCCCTGCCACCTCTGGGGCCAACGTCCTGACTTTC. Protein product: CASSFDSPATSGANVLTF. The whole variable domain, filled in from reference TRBV5-1 and TRBJ2-6, reads KAGVTQTPRYLIKTRGQQVTLSCSPISGHRSVSWYQQTPGQGLQFLFEYFSETQRNKGNFPGRFSGRQFSNSRSEMNVSTLELGDSALYLCASSFDSPATSGANVLTFGAGSRLTVL.

This rearrangement joins TRBV19 to TRBJ1-1; no clear D. CDR1 and CDR2 (germline): LNHDA, SQIVND (reference sequence). The V and J ends lost 9 bases and 1 base respectively, with 12 bases between them. CDR3 length: 13 amino acids. The CDR3 protein is CASGEARNTEAFF. DNA of the CDR3: TGTGCCAGCGGGGAGGCCCGGAACACTGAAGCTTTCTTT.

The chain has TRBV10-3 and TRBJ2-5, with 12 bases fitting TRBD1. In germline, CDR1 is ENHRY, CDR2 SYGVKD. The CDR3 consists of 15 residues. V was pared by 2 bases and J by 5 bases, with 3 bases of the junction left unmatched. Written as DNA, the CDR3 is TGTGCCATCAGTGAGGGGACAGGGGGCAGGGAGACCCAGTACTTC. This translates into CAISEGTGGRETQYF.

This chain uses TRBV29-1 with TRBJ1-1; D gene unclear. V was trimmed by 7 bases and J by 4 bases, leaving 10 bases between them. The CDR3 has 11 residues. The germline CDR1 and CDR2 sequences are SQVTM and ANQGSEA. CDR3 DNA: TGCAGCGCCCAAGACTCCACTGAAGCTTTCTTT. Translating gives CSAQDSTEAFF. Full variable domain (remainder filled in from reference TRBV29-1 and TRBJ1-1): SAVISQKPSRDICQRGTSLTIQCQVDSQVTMMFWYRQQPGQSLTLIATANQGSEATYESGFVIDKFPISRPNLTFSTLTVSNMSPEDSSIYLCSAQDSTEAFFGQGTRLTVV.

In this sample, this clone turned up once. The rearrangement joins TRBV5-1 to TRBJ1-2; 8 bases fit TRBD1. The length of the CDR3 is 16 residues. Germline lookup yields CDR1 SGHRS and CDR2 YFSETQ. V trimming: 1 base; J trimming: 8 bases; junction bases outside the gene matches: 13. CDR3 sequence (DNA): TGCGCCAGCAGCTTGTCGGAAGCCGCAGGGGGCAGAGGCTACACCTTC. Protein: CASSLSEAAGGRGYTF.

This clone was picked up a small number of times. J is TRBJ2-2 and V is TRBV7-2; 7 bases agree with TRBD1. The V segment lost 5 bases and the J segment 6 bases; nucleotides outside the gene matches: 6. The CDR3 runs 14 residues. Germline-derived CDR1 and CDR2 are SGHTA and FQGNSA. CDR3 region: CASSLRTGPGELFF. CDR3 bases: TGTGCCAGCAGCCTTCGGACAGGTCCCGGGGAGCTGTTTTTT.